These 13 T cell receptor beta chains share one sample of origin, sequenced in a study of blood T cell repertoires in COVID-19. The data were produced by immunoSEQ multiplex PCR, yet TCRdb's version contains in-frame clones alone and is incomplete. Among approximately 240,000 clones, approximately 79% were seen once, and the ten largest hold 4%. Input material: peripheral blood. All receptors come from a woman aged 40 to 50 with active or convalescent COVID-19.

This clone was detected only once. The chain uses TRBV9 and TRBJ2-6, with a tentative D call TRBD1 (6 bases). The germline CDR1 and CDR2 sequences are SGDLS and YYNGEE. Trimming took off 3 bases at V and 2 bases at J, with 9 bases between the two ends. The CDR3 has 15 amino acids. The CDR3, as DNA: TGTGCCAGCAGCGCGTACAGGGCTGGGGCCAACGTCCTGACTTTC. It yields the protein CASSAYRAGANVLTF.

The gene calls are TRBV18 and TRBJ1-1; no clear D gene. The CDR3 spans 15 residues. Germline V lookup: CDR1 KGHSH, CDR2 LQKENI. Trimming removed 6 bases at V and 4 bases at J, with 18 bases between. CDR3 loop: CASSPPEAWSTEAFF. For the CDR3, the DNA is TGTGCCAGCTCCCCCCCAGAAGCCTGGAGCACTGAAGCTTTCTTT.

In this sample, this clone turned up a few times. CDR3 residues: CASSMTADQPQHF. The CDR3 nucleotides are TGTGCCAGCAGCATGACAGCCGATCAGCCCCAGCATTTT. This sequence joins TRBV11-2 and TRBJ1-5; possible D gene TRBD1, 5 bases. Germline CDR1 is SGHAT and CDR2 is FQNNGV. This CDR3 has 13 amino acids. V was cut by 5 bases and J by 5 bases, with 10 bases left in between.

The chain combines TRBV7-2 with TRBJ2-5; 9 nucleotides agree with TRBD1. The V segment lost 2 bases and the J segment 5 bases; nucleotides outside the gene matches: 6. The CDR3 extends over 15 amino acids. Germline values: CDR1 SGHTA, CDR2 FQGNSA. The CDR3 sequence: CASSLSGTGWETQYF. Here the CDR3 DNA reads TGTGCCAGCAGCTTATCAGGGACAGGGTGGGAGACCCAGTACTTC.

The rearrangement joins TRBV9 to TRBJ1-2, with D uncertain. CDR3 length: 14 residues. V shed 0 bases and J shed 8 bases, with 14 bases lying between them. CDR1 and CDR2 (germline): SGDLS, YYNGEE. The CDR3 reads CASSVELTGGGYTF. CDR3 nucleotide sequence: TGTGCCAGCAGCGTAGAATTGACGGGTGGAGGCTACACCTTC.

This chain links TRBV13 with TRBJ1-3; D uncertain. The CDR3 has 16 residues. Germline-derived CDR1 and CDR2 are PRHDT and FYEKMQ (reference sequence). V was shortened by 5 bases and J by 0 bases, with 14 bases between the two germline ends. Written as DNA, the CDR3 is TGTGCCAGCAGCCCCGGAGGGTCGAGCTCTGGAAACACCATATATTTT. Amino acids: CASSPGGSSSGNTIYF.

This sequence joins TRBV9 and TRBJ1-2; no clear D gene. Trimming stripped 0 bases from V and 3 bases from J, with 12 bases between. Germline V gene lookup returns CDR1 SGDLS and CDR2 YYNGEE. CDR3 length: 15 amino acids. CDR3 DNA sequence: TGTGCCAGCAGCGTAGGGGAGGGATGGCACTATGGCTACACCTTC. Its protein product is CASSVGEGWHYGYTF.

V is TRBV28 and J is TRBJ1-2; D is ambiguous. Trimming removed 6 bases at V and 4 bases at J, with 18 bases between. The CDR3 consists of 15 residues. The V gene's germline CDR1 is MDHEN and CDR2 SYDVKM. The CDR3 spells CASSTHPALSYGYTF. CDR3 DNA sequence: TGTGCCAGCAGCACGCACCCCGCCCTTAGCTATGGCTACACCTTC.

The rearrangement joins TRBV6-6 to TRBJ1-1, with TRBD1 matching 12 bases. Germline lookup yields CDR1 MNHNY and CDR2 SVGAGI (reference sequence). J gave up 4 bases and V 5 bases, and 11 bases lay outside the gene matches. The CDR3 contains 17 residues. CDR3 residues: CASSPLPGQGAGTEAFF. CDR3 sequence (DNA): TGTGCCAGCAGTCCACTACCGGGACAGGGGGCCGGCACTGAAGCTTTCTTT.

Turning to this clone: An end of the junction does not agree with germline; a read error may underlie this. The V and J genes are TRBV15 and TRBJ1-1; TRBD1 is a possible D gene (6 bases). The CDR3 consists of 13 residues. Germline V gives CDR1 LNHNV, CDR2 YYDKDF (reference sequence). CDR3 coding DNA: TGTGCCACCAGCGAAAGGACAGACACTGAGGCTTTCTTT. Translation: CATSERTDTEAFF.

The chain uses TRBV6-5 and TRBJ2-1; no firm D call. The CDR3 spans 15 residues. Germline V gene data show CDR1 as MNHEY and CDR2 as SVGAGI. V lost 0 bases to trimming and J lost 3 bases, with 9 bases between them. The CDR3 loop reads CASSYSNPYYNEQFF. Written as DNA, the CDR3 is TGTGCCAGCAGTTACTCGAATCCCTACTACAATGAGCAGTTCTTC.

V usage is TRBV19 and J usage is TRBJ1-6; 7 bases fit TRBD1. CDR3 size: 17 residues. The V gene's germline CDR1 is LNHDA and CDR2 SQIVND (reference sequence). The junction had 15 bases not matched to a gene; V was cut back by 6 bases and J by 7 bases. DNA of the CDR3: TGTGCCAGTAGGTTCACTTTAGGGACAGAAGCAAATTCACCCCTCCACTTT. Its protein is CASRFTLGTEANSPLHF.

The CDR3 spells CASSLDGRGQETQYF. CDR3 nucleotide sequence: TGTGCCAGCAGCTTAGACGGACGGGGACAAGAGACCCAGTACTTC. The chain couples TRBV7-7 to TRBJ2-5; possibly TRBD2 for D (5 bases). The V end lost 1 base, the J end lost 2 bases, and 11 bases lay between the germline ends. This CDR3 region has 15 residues. Germline lookup yields CDR1 SSHAT and CDR2 FNYEAQ (reference sequence). Drawing the rest from reference TRBV7-7 and TRBJ2-5, the complete variable domain is GAGVSQSPRYKVTKRGQDVTLRCDPISSHATLYWYQQALGQGPEFLTYFNYEAQPDKSGLPSDRFSAERPEGSISTLTIQRTEQRDSAMYRCASSLDGRGQETQYFGPGTRLLVL.